Listed here are 16 T cell receptor beta chains from one sample, sequenced in a study of T cell clonality in common variable immunodeficiency. No antigen is known for these receptors. General observations from the study: Reportedly, TCR beta sequences from common variable immunodeficiency showed fewer deletions and N-nucleotide insertions.

Sequencing used immunoSEQ multiplex PCR; TCRdb keeps in-frame clones, though not all of them. The counts give about 33,000 clones, none of them seen only once; about 6.1% is held by the top ten. The source material was peripheral blood mononuclear cells. The receptors stem from a human donor with common variable immunodeficiency.

This clone was recorded at least ten times. The missing CDR3 end, 3 residues past where the read stops, is filled in from the germline J gene. V gene TRBV11-2 combines with J gene TRBJ2-2; D is possibly TRBD2 (7 bases). The germline V gene has CDR1 SGHAT and CDR2 FQNNGV. Trimming shortened V by 11 bases and J by 1 base, and 11 bases separated the two germline ends. The CDR3 sequence is 13 residues long. The sequenced part of the CDR3 DNA is TGTGCCGGGGGGGCGGAGAACACCGGGGAG. This codes for CAGGAENTGE. The full CDR3 protein is CAGGAENTGELFF.

Only a few counts were recorded for this clone. The CDR3 loop reads CAWSERAAYGYTF. CDR3 bases read: TGTGCCTGGAGTGAGAGGGCAGCCTATGGC. The J gene is TRBJ1-2, the V gene TRBV30; D is unclear. The read terminates 3 residues before the CDR3 end, so the remaining end is supplied by the germline J gene. V lost 1 base, J lost 4 bases, and 10 bases lay in between. This CDR3 has 13 residues. CDR1 and CDR2 (germline): GTSNPN, SVGIG (reference sequence).

This clone was seen a handful of times. One end of the junction varies from germline; a read error may be responsible. The read ends 3 residues early relative to the CDR3; the germline J gene fills the gap. The genes are TRBV7-9 and TRBJ2-5; no clear D. There are 11 residues in the CDR3. Per germline, CDR1 SEHNR and CDR2 FQNEAQ (reference sequence). This CDR3 reads CSSSLGQTQYF. The sequenced part of the CDR3 DNA is TGTTCCAGCAGCTTAGGGCAGACC.

Of note for this clone: Relative to the germline gene, one junction end is altered; a read error may explain this. The read ends 3 residues before the CDR3 terminus; that terminus is restored from the germline J gene. This sequence joins TRBV19 and TRBJ1-4; maybe TRBD1 (6 bases). The germline V gene has CDR1 LNHDA and CDR2 SQIVND (reference sequence). This CDR3 contains 17 residues. CDR3 region: CASSIRGGAATKEKLFF. The sequenced CDR3 bases are TGTGCCAGTAGTATAAGAGGGGGTGCGGCAACTAAGGAAAAA.

About this clone itself: The read ends 3 residues before the CDR3 terminus; that terminus is restored from the germline J gene. The chain carries TRBV19 and TRBJ2-3; 12 bases align to TRBD2. The CDR3 has 16 residues. Germline loops: CDR1 LNHDA, CDR2 SQIVND (reference sequence). Trimming at V came to 4 bases and at J to 6 bases, leaving 8 bases not matched to a gene. The DNA read from the CDR3 is TGTGCCAGTAGTACTAGCGGGGGGGCCCCCCCGGATACG. This codes for CASSTSGGAPPDT. The entire CDR3 reads CASSTSGGAPPDTQYF.

This clone was seen more than once but under ten times. The read ends 3 residues before the CDR3 terminus; that terminus is restored from the germline J gene. The chain is built from TRBV30 and TRBJ2-7; 10 bases are a match to TRBD1. Germline assignment: CDR1 GTSNPN and CDR2 SVGIG (reference sequence). Losses at the gene ends were 1 base for V and 3 bases for J; bases not matched to a gene: 18. The CDR3 covers 19 residues. Incomplete CDR3 DNA: TGTGCCTGGAGTGCAATAGTGAAGTTTAGACAGGGGGCAATCTACGAG. It encodes CAWSAIVKFRQGAIYE. The entire CDR3 protein reads CAWSAIVKFRQGAIYEQYF.

Concerning this clone itself: Sequencing ends 3 residues short of the CDR3 end; the germline J gene provides the rest. The chain has TRBV2 and TRBJ2-7; 9 positions match TRBD1. Germline V gene lookup returns CDR1 SNHLY and CDR2 FYNNEI. V trimming: 5 bases; J trimming: 2 bases; junction bases outside the gene matches: 7. This CDR3 comprises 15 residues. CDR3 sequence reads: CASSSPGQGTYEQYF. The CDR3 bases that were read are TGTGCCAGCAGTTCCCCGGGACAGGGAACCTACGAG.

The sample holds many counts of this clone. The read terminates 3 residues before the CDR3 end, so the remaining end is supplied by the germline J gene. The J gene is TRBJ2-2, the V gene TRBV11-2, with 9 bases fitting TRBD2. Looked up from germline, CDR1 is SGHAT and CDR2 is FQNNGV. V was clipped by 3 bases and J by 5 bases; unmatched bases: 4. This CDR3 spans 15 amino acids. CDR3 bases read: TGTGCCAGCAGCTTTGCGGGGGGGCGAACCGGGGAG. The encoded protein is CASSFAGGRTGE. The full CDR3 protein reads CASSFAGGRTGELFF.

Turning to this clone: The CDR3 end lies 3 residues beyond the end of the read and is filled in from the germline J gene. The chain links TRBV18 to TRBJ1-1; 12 nucleotides agree with TRBD1. Trimming at V came to 3 bases and at J to 6 bases, leaving 5 bases not matched to a gene. The germline V gene has CDR1 KGHSH and CDR2 LQKENI. The CDR3 spans 15 residues. The CDR3 DNA, read in part, is TGTGCCAGCTCACCCCTGGGACAGGGGGCCCCTGAA. It yields the protein CASSPLGQGAPE. The whole CDR3 region reads CASSPLGQGAPEAFF.

This clone was seen a few times. A read error may account for a junction end that differs from germline. Read coverage stops 3 residues before the CDR3 terminus; the germline J gene supplies the remainder. The chain combines TRBV18 with TRBJ2-3; 10 bases agree with TRBD2. The germline gives CDR1 KGHSH, CDR2 LQKENI. The CDR3 is made up of 16 amino acids. CDR3 bases read: TGTGCCAGCTCACCACGTAGCGGGGGGCGGACAGGTACG. Translating gives CASSPRSGGRTGT. The whole CDR3 reads CASSPRSGGRTGTQYF. Full variable domain (remainder filled in from reference TRBV18 and TRBJ2-3): NAGVMQNPRHLVRRRGQEARLRCSPMKGHSHVYWYRQLPEEGLKFMVYLQKENIIDESGMPKERFSAEFPKEGPSILRIQQVVRGDSAAYFCASSPRSGGRTGTQYFGPGTRLTVL.

This clone qualifies as medium-sized. The read terminates 3 residues before the CDR3 end, so the remaining end is supplied by the germline J gene. The rearrangement links TRBV29-1 to TRBJ1-1, with 9 bases matching TRBD1. Per germline, CDR1 SQVTM and CDR2 ANQGSEA. The CDR3 is 14 amino acids. The V segment lost 4 bases and the J segment 4 bases; nucleotides outside the gene matches: 7. The CDR3 protein is CSVGDRGSSTEAFF. CDR3 DNA, as far as it was read: TGCAGCGTTGGCGACAGGGGGTCGAGCACTGAA. The entire variable domain, with the rest obtained from reference TRBV29-1 and TRBJ1-1, is as follows: SAVISQKPSRDICQRGTSLTIQCQVDSQVTMMFWYRQQPGQSLTLIATANQGSEATYESGFVIDKFPISRPNLTFSTLTVSNMSPEDSSIYLCSVGDRGSSTEAFFGQGTRLTVV.

This clone was detected a few times. The read halts 3 residues ahead of the CDR3 end, with the missing end drawn from the germline J gene. The chain uses TRBV19 and TRBJ2-7; 8 positions match TRBD2. Per germline, CDR1 LNHDA and CDR2 SQIVND (reference sequence). The CDR3 sequence is 15 residues long. V dropped 0 bases and J dropped 6; count of bases not matched to a gene: 7. CDR3 residues: CASSIDKAGEFEQYF. Incomplete CDR3 DNA: TGTGCCAGTAGTATAGATAAAGCGGGGGAGTTCGAG.

This clone was counted a few times. The CDR3 extends 3 residues past the end of the read, so its final part is completed from the germline J gene. V usage is TRBV7-9 and J usage is TRBJ1-4; TRBD1 matches at 8 bases. This CDR3 is 15 amino acids long. Germline V gene lookup returns CDR1 SEHNR and CDR2 FQNEAQ (reference sequence). V lost 5 bases, J lost 7 bases, and 9 bases stayed unmatched. The part of the CDR3 DNA that was read is TGTGCCAGCAGCAGCCGGACAGGGCAGGGTGAAAAA. Its translation is CASSSRTGQGEK. The full CDR3 protein is CASSSRTGQGEKLFF. Full variable domain (missing parts from reference TRBV7-9 and TRBJ1-4): DTGVSQNPRHKITKRGQNVTFRCDPISEHNRLYWYRQTLGQGPEFLTYFQNEAQLEKSRLLSDRFSAERPKGSFSTLEIQRTEQGDSAMYLCASSSRTGQGEKLFFGSGTQLSVL.

In its sample, this clone was seen many times. The CDR3 end falls 3 residues outside the read, so it is completed with the germline J gene. The chain employs TRBV30 and TRBJ1-2, with unresolved D. This CDR3 has 15 amino acids. Trimming left V 0 bases short and J 4 bases short, with 15 bases between. Germline CDR1 reads GTSNPN; CDR2 reads SVGIG (reference sequence). The sequenced CDR3 bases are TGTGCCTGGAGTGTCGACGGTAACAGCCCCTATGGC. Residues: CAWSVDGNSPYG. The whole CDR3 protein reads CAWSVDGNSPYGYTF.

At least ten counts were recorded for this clone. Sequencing ends 3 residues short of the CDR3 end; the germline J gene provides the rest. The V gene is TRBV7-3, the J gene TRBJ2-1; 10 bases are shared with TRBD2. The CDR3 runs 15 residues. The J segment lost 3 bases and the V segment lost 5 bases, leaving 4 bases of the junction unmatched. Germline CDR1 reads SGHTA; CDR2 reads FQGTGA. The CDR3 DNA, read in part, is TGTGCCAGCAGCCCTTTAGCGGGGGGCTACAATGAG. This sequence encodes CASSPLAGGYNE. The whole CDR3 sequence reads CASSPLAGGYNEQFF.

Incomplete CDR3 DNA: TGTGCCAGCAGCTTAGCGGCAGGGTCGAACACCGGGGAG. Translation gives CASSLAAGSNTGE. The CDR3, in full, reads CASSLAAGSNTGELFF. This rearrangement joins TRBV7-8 to TRBJ2-2; perhaps TRBD1 as D (5 bases). The read comes to an end 3 residues before the CDR3 does, leaving the germline J gene to fill in the end. V was shortened by 0 bases and J by 0 bases, with 8 bases between the two germline ends. The CDR3 covers 16 residues. Germline-derived CDR1 and CDR2 are SGHVS and FQNEAQ.